This T cell receptor beta chain was captured by sequencing in a study of blood T cell repertoires in COVID-19. Study details: The United States, Italy and Spain provided the acute and convalescent COVID-19 samples. Nucleic acid was either cDNA or gDNA, and it came from T cells, B-cell-depleted T cells, or PBMCs.

In germline, CDR1 is MNHNS, CDR2 SASEGT. Trimming shortened V by 1 base and J by 11 bases, and 18 bases separated the two germline ends. The CDR3 is 15 residues long. Original processing notes: Estimates of nucleated cell counts were drawn from the amplification of reference gene primers. Sequencing was performed with immunoSEQ multiplex PCR; in TCRdb, only in-frame clones are kept and a portion is missing. Clone size and the V and J calls come from that table; the DNA yielded D and trimming. The sample holds about 180,000 clones, roughly 82% seen once. The rearrangement joins TRBV6-1 to TRBJ2-1; D perhaps matches TRBD2 (6 bases). The source of this sequence is a woman under 40 who had recovered from COVID-19. Sequenced sample: PBMCs or T cells enriched from blood (not recorded which). The CDR3 spells CASSEVKSPGGKQFF. DNA for the CDR3: TGTGCCAGCAGTGAAGTGAAAAGCCCTGGGGGGAAGCAGTTCTTC.